Given below is one T cell receptor beta chain in context. What it recognizes is unknown. V was trimmed by 4 bases and J by 0 bases, leaving 10 bases between them. There are 14 residues in the CDR3. Per germline, CDR1 SGHRS and CDR2 YFSETQ. This record belongs to a study of T cell responses to AZD1222 COVID-19 vaccine. Using immunoSEQ multiplex PCR, the repertoire was profiled, and TCRdb retains in-frame clones only, with some absent. The table shows 70,000 to 100,000 clones, with approximately 90% occurring only once. General study findings and limits: Females outnumbered males among donors, who were mostly white British; clonal diversity was possibly underestimated.

This clonotype was obtained from an adult who received the AZD1222 COVID-19 vaccine. Here the sequenced sample was peripheral blood, taken 28 days after the second AZD1222 dose. This chain links TRBV5-1 with TRBJ2-5; D possibly corresponds to TRBD2 (5 bases). CDR3 in DNA: TGCGCCAGCAGCGGGAGCGGAAACCAAGAGACCCAGTACTTC. Amino acids: CASSGSGNQETQYF.